Listed below are T cell receptor beta chains from one sample, sequenced in a study of beta chain features in type 1 diabetes. Repertoires were generated with immunoSEQ multiplex PCR, while TCRdb's copy carries only in-frame clones and drops some. The sample holds about 160,000 clones, roughly 60% seen once. Sequenced material: naive CD4+ T cells from blood. Every receptor here comes from a young man with type 1 diabetes. CDR3s include the opening cysteine and the closing phenylalanine or tryptophan. The order of the fields is J gene, V gene, clone size, D gene, CDR3 DNA, CDR3 protein. A D gene is named only where the DNA matches it firmly. Clone size, where shown, is once, few, many, or a class for clones that have expanded.

TRBJ1-2 TRBV7-2 - - TGTGCCAGCAGCTTAGCATCCGGGGTCGGCTATGGCTACACCTTC CASSLASGVGYGYTF
TRBJ2-2 TRBV10-3 - - TGTGCCATCAGTGAGTCTCCGGTTAACACCGGGGAGCTGTTTTTT CAISESPVNTGELFF
TRBJ2-3 TRBV5-4 - - TGTGCCAGCGGTTTATCCCACACAGATACGCAGTATTTT CASGLSHTDTQYF
TRBJ2-1 TRBV7-8 - - TGTGCCAGCAGCTTAGTAAGCGGCTACAATGAGCAGTTCTTC CASSLVSGYNEQFF
TRBJ2-1 TRBV5-4 few - TGTGCCAGCAGCCGAGGCTCGGGGGCCGCCTCCTACAATGAGCAGTTCTTC CASSRGSGAASYNEQFF
TRBJ1-1 TRBV11-2 - - TGTGCCAGCAGCAAGGGACATCAGAACACTGAAGCTTTCTTT CASSKGHQNTEAFF
TRBJ2-5 TRBV7-9 few TRBD1 TGTGCCAGCAGCCTGACAGGGGATCAAGAGACCCAGTACTTC CASSLTGDQETQYF
TRBJ1-1 TRBV29-1 - - TGCAGCGTTGAAAAGGCAGGGCGATTGGACGCTGAAGCTTTCTTT CSVEKAGRLDAEAFF
TRBJ2-5 TRBV11-2 - - TGTGCCAGCAGCTTACGTTCCTACCAGGGGAAGGGGGAGACCCAGTACTTC CASSLRSYQGKGETQYF
TRBJ2-1 TRBV29-1 - - TGCAGCGTTGTGTGGCAGTACAATGAGCAGTTCTTC CSVVWQYNEQFF
TRBJ2-3 TRBV9 many - TGTGCCAGCAGCCCGGCGGCACCAGATACGCAGTATTTT CASSPAAPDTQYF
TRBJ2-1 TRBV4-3 - - TGCGCCAGCAGCCAAGGGCCGGGACTCCGCAATGAGCAGTTCTTC CASSQGPGLRNEQFF
TRBJ2-4 TRBV29-1 few - TGCAGCGTTGCCCGTTTTACAGCAGAAAAAAACATTCAGTACTTC CSVARFTAEKNIQYF
TRBJ2-1 TRBV13 - - TGTGCCAGCAGCCCTCAGGGGCGGAATGAGCAGTTCTTC CASSPQGRNEQFF
TRBJ1-3 TRBV9 once - TGTGCCAGCAGCGTTGGGGGAGCTTCTGGAAACACCATATATTTT CASSVGGASGNTIYF
TRBJ2-4 TRBV5-1 - TRBD1 TGCGCCAGCAGCTTGGGGACAGGGAGTATCATTCAGTACTTC CASSLGTGSIIQYF
TRBJ2-7 TRBV2 - - TGTGCCAGCAGTGAAGGCAGGTTGACCTACGAGCAGTACTTC CASSEGRLTYEQYF
TRBJ1-1 TRBV29-1 - - TGCAGCGTTGTTCAGCCGGGGAACACTGAAGCTTTCTTT CSVVQPGNTEAFF
TRBJ1-4 TRBV30 - - TGTGCCTGGCTCTACCGGGACACTGTGAATGAAAAACTGTTTTTT CAWLYRDTVNEKLFF
TRBJ1-5 TRBV28 - TRBD1 TGTGCCAGCAGTTTAGGACAGGGGGGCAATCAGCCCCAGCATTTT CASSLGQGGNQPQHF
TRBJ2-3 TRBV7-7 - TRBD2 TGTGCTAGCAGCTTAGGGCCGGGACTAGATGAGACAGATACGCAGTATTTT CASSLGPGLDETDTQYF
TRBJ2-1 TRBV28 few - TGTGCCAGCAGTCCTCAGTCGTACAATGAGCAGTTCTTC CASSPQSYNEQFF
TRBJ2-5 TRBV29-1 - TRBD2 TGCAGCGTCTCAGGGCTAGCGGGGGGACAAGAGACCCAGTACTTC CSVSGLAGGQETQYF
TRBJ1-1 TRBV4-3 - - TGCGCCAGCAGCCATCGCCTCCTAGACACTGAAGCTTTCTTT CASSHRLLDTEAFF
TRBJ2-7 TRBV20-1 - - TGCAGTGCTCGTTCGAGTATGGAGCAGTACTTC CSARSSMEQYF
TRBJ2-7 TRBV30 - TRBD1 TGTGCCTGGAGTGTTTTCCTCATCCGAGACAGGGACTACGAGCAGTACTTC CAWSVFLIRDRDYEQYF
TRBJ1-2 TRBV9 few - TGTGCCAGCAGCGATTTAGGGGATGGCTACACCTTC CASSDLGDGYTF
TRBJ1-5 TRBV29-1 - - TGCAGCGTGAGGACAGCCAGCAATCAGCCCCAGCATTTT CSVRTASNQPQHF
TRBJ2-3 TRBV5-1 - - TGCGCCAGCAGCTTGTTTTTTACAGATACGCAGTATTTT CASSLFFTDTQYF
TRBJ2-1 TRBV29-1 - TRBD2 TGCAGCGTTGAGACTAGCGGGGGGGATGAGCAGTTCTTC CSVETSGGDEQFF
TRBJ1-1 TRBV29-1 - - TGCAGCGTTGTGGGGGAGCACACTGAAGCTTTCTTT CSVVGEHTEAFF
TRBJ2-3 TRBV18 - - TGTGCCAGCTCCCTGTCCTCTAGCACAGATACGCAGTATTTT CASSLSSSTDTQYF
TRBJ2-6 TRBV11-2 - - TGTGCCAGCAGCTTAGCGGCTGGGGCCAACGTCCTGACTTTC CASSLAAGANVLTF
TRBJ2-3 TRBV19 - TRBD1 TGTGCCAGTAGCCCCGGGACAGGGACGCCAGATACGCAGTATTTT CASSPGTGTPDTQYF
TRBJ2-3 TRBV7-2 - - TGTGCCAGCGGGGCCTTCACAGATACGCAGTATTTT CASGAFTDTQYF
TRBJ2-7 TRBV29-1 - TRBD1 TGCAGCGCCGCCCGGGGACAGGAGGACTACGAGCAGTACTTC CSAARGQEDYEQYF
TRBJ1-2 TRBV7-9 few - TGTGCCAGCAGCACCGCCGGGACCGAGTATGGCTACACCTTC CASSTAGTEYGYTF
TRBJ1-1 TRBV7-9 - TRBD1 TGTGCCAGCAGCGGACGGACAGGGGTCGGTGAAGCTTTCTTT CASSGRTGVGEAFF
TRBJ2-3 TRBV9 few - TGTGCCAGCAGCGTGGCAGGGAGCACAGATACGCAGTATTTT CASSVAGSTDTQYF
TRBJ1-2 TRBV30 - - TGTGCCTTCCTACGCGCTAACTATGGCTACACCTTC CAFLRANYGYTF
TRBJ2-1 TRBV13 - TRBD2 TGTGCCAGCAGCTCCGCGGGACTAGCGAACTACAATGAGCAGTTCTTC CASSSAGLANYNEQFF
TRBJ1-4 TRBV15 - - TGTGCCACCAGCAGAGCGGGGCAGGGGAATGAAAAACTGTTTTTT CATSRAGQGNEKLFF
TRBJ1-1 TRBV6-5 - - TGTGCCACCGGACAGAACACTGAAGCTTTCTTT CATGQNTEAFF
TRBJ2-5 TRBV9 - - TGTGCCAGCAGCGTAGTGGGGCTGGGGCAAGAGACCCAGTACTTC CASSVVGLGQETQYF
TRBJ2-3 TRBV25-1 - - TGTGCCAGCCTGGGGCAGGGGAGCACAGATACGCAGTATTTT CASLGQGSTDTQYF
TRBJ2-7 TRBV25-1 - - TGTGCCAGCAGTGAATTGACACTGGGGGTCTACGAGCAGTACTTC CASSELTLGVYEQYF
TRBJ2-2 TRBV4-3 - - TGCGCCAGCAGCCGCCAATCGGGGGCGAGCACCGGGGAGCTGTTTTTT CASSRQSGASTGELFF
TRBJ2-5 TRBV11-2 - - TGTGCCAGCAGCCAGTCCCGGGACCTGAGGTACTTC CASSQSRDLRYF
TRBJ2-5 TRBV7-7 - TRBD2 TGTGCCAGCAGCTTAGCACTAGCGGGGGGTAGAGAGACCCAGTACTTC CASSLALAGGRETQYF
TRBJ2-5 TRBV9 - - TGTGCCAGCAGCGTAGCAGGGATAGAGACCCAGTACTTC CASSVAGIETQYF
TRBJ2-6 TRBV5-4 - - TGTGCCAGCAGCTTGGACAGATCTGGGGCCAACGTCCTGACTTTC CASSLDRSGANVLTF
TRBJ1-4 TRBV4-3 few TRBD1 TGCGCCAGCAGCCAAATTACAGGGGGCGGTAATGAAAAACTGTTTTTT CASSQITGGGNEKLFF
TRBJ2-5 TRBV7-2 - TRBD1 TGTGCCAGCAGCCAGAGGGGACAGGGTCCTCCACTTCAAGAGACCCAGTACTTC CASSQRGQGPPLQETQYF
TRBJ1-1 TRBV29-1 few - TGCAGCGCCGGAGGGGGTTTCAACACTGAAGCTTTCTTT CSAGGGFNTEAFF
TRBJ2-1 TRBV29-1 - TRBD2 TGCAGCGTTGCCCGGACTAGCGGGGGATACAATGAGCAGTTCTTC CSVARTSGGYNEQFF